The subject of this entry is one T cell receptor beta chain. CDR3 length: 16 amino acids. V was cut by 3 bases and J by 1 base, with 11 bases left in between. Per germline, CDR1 KGHDR and CDR2 SFDVKD. One entry per CDR3 protein, called by TCRdb with MiXCR from the PCR reads. This sample has more than 450,000 distinct CDR3 sequences, with 20% to 25% found just once. The sample belongs to a study of molecular identifiers for immune sequencing clone quantification. The source is a human donor in good health. Some libraries in this study had Jurkat cell RNA spiked in. Sequencing used naive CD8+ T cells from blood, with Jurkat cell RNA spiked in. Subset specified: FACS-sorted CD8+CD4-CCR7+CD45RA+ naive T cells. The chain carries TRBV24-1 and TRBJ2-2, with unresolved D. This CDR3 is CATSDTNYRNTGELFF. Here the CDR3 DNA reads TGTGCCACCAGTGATACTAATTACAGGAACACCGGGGAGCTGTTTTTT.